Listed below are T cell receptor beta chains from one sample, sequenced in a study of T cells in Graves' hyperthyroidism and ophthalmopathy. Via MiXCR, TCRdb re-called the multiplex PCR reads, giving one row per CDR3 protein. This table has about 330,000 distinct CDR3 sequences, around 15% appearing once. The sequencing sample was made of blood. The receptors were sampled from a woman aged 40 to 50 with Graves' ophthalmopathy. CDR3s include the opening cysteine and the closing phenylalanine or tryptophan. Fields, in order: V gene, D gene, CDR3 length, J gene, clone size, CDR3 DNA, CDR3 protein. The D gene is left open where the match is weak. Clone size is not always given. Where it is, it says once, few, many or a class for expanded clones.

>TRBV5-6|.|14|TRBJ2-1|few
TGTGCCAGCAGCTGGAGTGAGACCAACAATGAGCAGTTCTTC
CASSWSETNNEQFF
>TRBV6-1|.|12|TRBJ2-1|.
TGTGCCAGTCAGGGCGGATACAATGAGCAGTTCTTC
CASQGGYNEQFF
>TRBV5-1|TRBD1|14|TRBJ2-7|many
TGCGCCAGCAGCCCCGGGACAGGGTTTTACGAGCAGTACTTC
CASSPGTGFYEQYF
>TRBV29-1|.|12|TRBJ2-3|many
TGCACTTCGACTGATGGCACAGATACGCAGTATTTT
CTSTDGTDTQYF
>TRBV5-6|.|15|TRBJ2-5|many
TGTGCCAGCAGCTTGTTGACCAGATCAGAAGAGACCCAGTACTTC
CASSLLTRSEETQYF
>TRBV28|.|13|TRBJ1-2|many
TGTGCCAGCAGTTTATTAGGTACGATCGGCTACACCTTC
CASSLLGTIGYTF
>TRBV4-1|.|14|TRBJ1-5|many
TGCGCCAGCAGCCAATCTAATAGCAATCAGCCCCAGCATTTT
CASSQSNSNQPQHF
>TRBV12-3/TRBV12-4|TRBD1|17|TRBJ1-4|.
TGTGCCAGCAGTTTTTTCCTGGGGGACAGGACAAATGAAAAACTGTTTTTT
CASSFFLGDRTNEKLFF
>TRBV20-1|.|14|TRBJ1-4|.
TGCAGTGCTAACCGGAGGGATAGCGATGAAAAACTGTTTTTT
CSANRRDSDEKLFF
>TRBV11-2|.|14|TRBJ2-7|.
TGTACCAGCAGCTTAGTTCAGGGGCGCGACGAGCAGTACTTC
CTSSLVQGRDEQYF
>TRBV6-1|.|11|TRBJ2-7|many
TGTGCCAGCAGTCGTTTAGGCGAGCAGTACTTC
CASSRLGEQYF
>TRBV28|.|14|TRBJ1-1|many
TGTGCCAGCAGTTCACCCATCCGGTGGACTGAAGCTTTCTTT
CASSSPIRWTEAFF
>TRBV11-1|.|15|TRBJ1-1|many
TGTGCCAGCAGCCCTAGTGGGGTCGGGAACACTGAAGCTTTCTTT
CASSPSGVGNTEAFF
>TRBV5-1|TRBD2|18|TRBJ2-2|once
TGCGCCAGCAGCACCGGGGGAAGCGGGGGCTATAACACCGGGGAGCTGTTTTTT
CASSTGGSGGYNTGELFF
>TRBV2|TRBD1|14|TRBJ2-5|.
TGTGCCGGAAACCGGGACAGGGGTAGAGAGACCCAGTACTTC
CAGNRDRGRETQYF
>TRBV12-3/TRBV12-4|.|14|TRBJ2-5|few
TGTGCCAGCAGTCGTGGGATGTACCAAGAGACCCAGTACTTC
CASSRGMYQETQYF
>TRBV2|.|17|TRBJ2-4|many
TGTGCCAGCATCGAGGCCGACTCGATGGGAGCCAAAAACATTCAGTACTTC
CASIEADSMGAKNIQYF
>TRBV20-1|TRBD1|16|TRBJ1-1|.
TGCAGTGCTAGACCGGGACAGGGAGATCCGAACACTGAAGCTTTCTTT
CSARPGQGDPNTEAFF
>TRBV2|TRBD2|19|TRBJ2-5|few
TGTGCCAGCAGTGCCCCTTTGAGACTAGCGGGAGGGTTGGACGAGACCCAGTACTTC
CASSAPLRLAGGLDETQYF
>TRBV7-9|.|14|TRBJ2-1|.
TGTGCCAGCAGCTCCGGGACACGGCCCAATGAGCAGTTCTTC
CASSSGTRPNEQFF
>TRBV4-1|TRBD1|18|TRBJ2-5|once
TGCGCCAGCAGCCAAGAACCCCCAGGTAGCACAGGGGTAGAGACCCAGTACTTC
CASSQEPPGSTGVETQYF
>TRBV6-5|.|14|TRBJ1-5|.
TGTGCCAGCAGTTACGAGACACGTTATCAGCCCCAGCATTTT
CASSYETRYQPQHF
>TRBV20-1|TRBD2|16|TRBJ2-7|few
TGCAGTGCTAGAGACCTCACTAGCGGGAATCGCTACGAGCAGTACTTC
CSARDLTSGNRYEQYF
>TRBV7-9|.|15|TRBJ1-2|many
TGTGCCAGCAGCGCCGCCGGGGCCAGACGTATAGGCTACACCTTC
CASSAAGARRIGYTF
>TRBV27|TRBD1|16|TRBJ1-5|many
TGTGCCAGCAGTCCCTGGACAGGTATAGGCAATCAGCCCCAGCATTTT
CASSPWTGIGNQPQHF
>TRBV7-8|TRBD1|12|TRBJ1-2|.
TGTGCCAGCAGCAAAGACAGGGCTGGCTACACCTTC
CASSKDRAGYTF
>TRBV6-2/TRBV6-3|.|16|TRBJ2-1|once
TGTGCCAGCATTCTCCAGGGGGGAGTGGGGTACAATGAGCAGTTCTTC
CASILQGGVGYNEQFF
>TRBV5-1|TRBD1|15|TRBJ1-6|few
TGCGCCAGCAGCGGGGGACAGGCCTATAATTCACCCCTCCACTTT
CASSGGQAYNSPLHF